This T cell receptor beta chain appears in the sequencing data of a study of shared clonotypes between healthy human individuals. Findings and limits, study-wide: Among donors, the sharing of clonotypes was expected to be influenced by sequencing depth. Of the naive CD4 clonotypes, 4% to 5% were shared across several donors.

Every one of the donors was a Caucasian adult that lived in Nashville, Tennessee. TCRdb keeps only in-frame clones here, not all; method: immunoSEQ multiplex PCR. Of about 1.1 million clones listed, 78% are singletons. On this clone itself: Its antigen is not identified.

The CDR3 totals 13 residues. Germline V gene sequence: CDR1 MDHEN, CDR2 SYDVKM. The germline V and J ends were trimmed by 7 bases and 2 bases, with 12 bases remaining between them. The clonotype was recovered from a man between 18 and 35 years old in good health. Some clones in this sample may be carry-over from other donors' samples. The sequenced material came from memory CD4+ T cells from PBMCs. Subset in this sample: CD45RA-negative fraction. This rearrangement joins TRBV28 to TRBJ2-7, with no clear D. The CDR3 bases are TGTGCCAGCATCGGTCAGAACCCCTACGAGCAGTACTTC. It is translated as CASIGQNPYEQYF. The full variable domain, with the rest looked up from reference TRBV28 and TRBJ2-7, is DVKVTQSSRYLVKRTGEKVFLECVQDMDHENMFWYRQDPGLGLRLIYFSYDVKMKEKGDIPEGYSVSREKKERFSLILESASTNQTSMYLCASIGQNPYEQYFGPGTRLTVT.